This TCR beta chain was recovered during a study of blood T cell repertoires in COVID-19 (dated by TCRdb to 2018 to 2021). Regarding the research as a whole: Samples from collaborators originated in the United States, Italy and Spain and spanned both the acute and convalescent phases of COVID-19. Sample metadata almost always included a de-identified subject ID, COVID-19 status, age in years and sex. Samples were obtained from the ongoing ImmuneRACE study (first 160 participants) and from over 1,000 subjects provided by 6 global collaborators. The prospective study material was composed of cDNA or gDNA derived from T cells, B-cell-depleted T cells, or PBMCs. A freely available public database, intended as a resource for researchers studying the immune response to SARS-CoV-2, is where the repertoires were released. HLA class I and class II types, where available, came from metadata supplied by the sample provider rather than from assay-based typing. Deeply sampled blood TCRbeta repertoires from subjects exposed to, actively infected with, or recovered from COVID-19 were included in the dataset.

Enrolling through a virtual design, the prospective study's participants ranged in age from roughly 18 to 95 years and lived across about two dozen United States geographic areas. To assign participants to cohorts, the prospective study relied on clinical history that participants themselves reported in a screening survey and a study questionnaire. ImmuneRACE Cohort 3 recovered participants were defined by two consecutive negative NP/OP PCR tests, healthcare professional clearance, or symptom resolution. In the prospective study, mobile phlebotomists collected whole blood, serum and a nasopharyngeal or oropharyngeal swab from each participant. Additional blood draws and questionnaires over an approximately 2-month period could optionally be provided by prospective study participants. Before DNA extraction, blood samples from the prospective study were shipped at room temperature or frozen. Note on this clone: The target of this receptor is not known. The record has no base qualities; no much larger clone is one base away.

What the authors observed across the whole study: How much clinical and demographic metadata was included differed by source and by participant, and the metadata was provided uncurated.

TCRbeta CDR3 regions were amplified from genomic DNA using the immunoSEQ Assay, a bias-controlled multiplex PCR. Per the source publication's procedure: Nucleated cell counts per sample were estimated from amplification of reference gene primers within the assay. To quantify the absolute abundance of each unique TCRbeta CDR3 rearrangement, sequence reads were collapsed and filtered. For each sample, productive Simpson clonality was calculated as the square root of Simpson's diversity index over productive rearrangements. In its TCRdb copy, this immuneACCESS table keeps in-frame sequences only and misses some clones. Where compared with another copy, unresolved V genes explain less than half of these, and the others have no known cause. V and J calls plus clone size are reproduced from that table; the DNA served to infer D and trimming. This sample is represented by fewer than 400,000 clones; about 90% of them were singletons. The ten most abundant clones make up 1.5% to 2% of the sample.

This TCR came from a woman aged 25-40 years who had recovered from COVID-19. The sequencing input was PBMCs or T cells enriched from blood (not recorded which).

The DNA is as follows: TGTGCCAGCACCGGTTTGGGGGGGCAACGGGGCTACACCTTC. Its coded protein is CASTGLGGQRGYTF. Recombination linked TRBV6-5 to TRBJ1-2, and the D gene may be TRBD1, 6 bases matching. In the germline V gene, CDR1 corresponds to MNHEY and CDR2 to SVGAGI. V is cut by 7 bases and J by 8 bases, and the space between the germline ends is 20 bases. Including the terminal cysteine and phenylalanine, the CDR3 comprises 14 residues. Kept here is only the CDR3 DNA, which spans 42 bases and is read in frame from base 1.